This passage covers 29 T cell receptor beta chains from one sample sequenced in a study of vaccination and CD4 T cells after COVID-19. The Oncomine TCR Beta short-read assay sequenced DNA from cultured CD4+ T cells. Each CDR3 protein gets one entry after TCRdb re-called the PCR reads with MiXCR. Altogether over 15,000 distinct CDR3 sequences are present, roughly 50% being singletons, with the ten largest covering about 9%. Treatment here: approximately 9-day PBMC culture with coronavirus spike peptide pools or control peptides (ViraFEST assay). No antigens are known for them. The sequencing sample was made of CD4+ T cells from blood, cultured in vitro. All receptors derive from a human donor who had recovered from COVID-19.

This rearrangement joins TRBV7-2 to TRBJ2-7; D gene ambiguous. Germline V gene data show CDR1 as SGHTA and CDR2 as FQGNSA. The CDR3 consists of 13 residues. V lost 2 bases, J lost 5 bases, and 10 bases lay in between. CDR3 sequence reads: CASSLPKGDEQYF. CDR3 DNA sequence: TGTGCCAGCAGCTTACCTAAAGGTGACGAGCAGTACTTC.

This rearrangement joins TRBV28 to TRBJ1-3; D remains unclear. The germline CDR1 and CDR2 sequences are MDHEN and SYDVKM. This CDR3 region has 15 residues. V was shortened by 7 bases and J by 2 bases, with 15 bases between the two germline ends. CDR3 sequence (DNA): TGTGCCAGCAATTCCCCAACCCAGACTGGAAACACCATATATTTT. Encoded protein: CASNSPTQTGNTIYF.

V and J are TRBV3-1 and TRBJ1-1; 9 positions agree with TRBD1. Germline V gene data show CDR1 as LGHDT and CDR2 as YNNKEL (reference sequence). CDR3 length: 12 residues. V dropped 11 bases and J dropped 7; count of bases not matched to a gene: 8. Written as DNA, the CDR3 is TGTGCCGCCCGACAGGGGGACTTTGAAGCTTTCTTT. This codes for CAARQGDFEAFF.

The chain recombines TRBV10-2 with TRBJ2-3, with 11 positions matching TRBD2. Losses at the gene ends were 4 bases for V and 4 bases for J; bases not matched to a gene: 7. The CDR3 has 16 residues. The germline CDR1 and CDR2 sequences are WSHSY and SAAADI. The CDR3 region is CASSGGASGRPDTQYF. The DNA for the CDR3 is TGCGCCAGCAGTGGTGGGGCTAGCGGGAGGCCAGATACGCAGTATTTT.

This chain connects TRBV6-1 to TRBJ2-7, with D perhaps assigned TRBD1 or TRBD2 (6 bases each). This CDR3 spans 13 amino acids. The germline V gene encodes CDR1 MNHNS and CDR2 SASEGT. V was pared by 7 bases and J by 5 bases, with 15 bases between. DNA of the CDR3: TGTGCCAGCATTGGAGGGGGAGGCGACGAGCAGTACTTC. It yields the protein CASIGGGGDEQYF.

The table lists this clonotype with a few counts. This chain joins TRBV20-1 and TRBJ1-6; TRBD1 is a possible D gene (5 bases). The CDR3 has 16 amino acids. Trimming cost V 0 bases and J 7 bases, with 16 bases left between them. In germline, CDR1 is DFQATT, CDR2 SNEGSKA (reference sequence). CDR3 sequence: CSARDTGTGPNSPLHF. CDR3 in DNA: TGCAGTGCTAGAGATACCGGGACGGGCCCAAATTCACCCCTCCACTTT.

The rearrangement joins TRBV18 to TRBJ2-6; 9 bases align to TRBD1. Looked up from germline, CDR1 is KGHSH and CDR2 is LQKENI. The CDR3 loop spans 18 amino acids. V lost 0 bases to trimming and J lost 1 base; unmatched junction nucleotides: 4. The CDR3 loop is CASSPPGQGASGANVLTF. The CDR3 DNA follows: TGTGCCAGCTCACCACCGGGACAGGGCGCGTCTGGGGCCAACGTCCTGACTTTC.

The rearrangement links TRBV2 to TRBJ1-5; tentative D call: TRBD1 (6 bases). CDR1 is SNHLY and CDR2 is FYNNEI in the germline V gene. The CDR3 spans 12 residues. Trimming removed 5 bases from V and 6 bases from J, with 8 bases in between. CDR3 DNA: TGTGCCAGCAGTCCAGGGGCTCAGCCCCAGCATTTT. It is translated as CASSPGAQPQHF.

This rearrangement joins TRBV3-1 to TRBJ1-5; D is unclear. Germline lookup yields CDR1 LGHDT and CDR2 YNNKEL (reference sequence). V shed 0 bases and J shed 0 bases, with 6 bases lying between them. The length of the CDR3 is 15 residues. The CDR3 DNA sequence: TGTGCCAGCAGCCAAGATCACATTAGCAATCAGCCCCAGCATTTT. Translated: CASSQDHISNQPQHF.

This chain connects TRBV4-1 to TRBJ2-7, with D possibly being TRBD2 (6 bases). Germline CDR1 reads MGHRA; CDR2 reads YSYEKL. This CDR3 spans 15 amino acids. Trimming pared 0 bases from V and 6 bases from J, leaving 15 bases between. The CDR3 sequence: CASSQDLTSLREQYF. In DNA, the CDR3 is TGCGCCAGCAGCCAAGATCTAACTAGCTTGCGCGAGCAGTACTTC.

This clonotype was recorded a few times. The CDR3 protein is CASTTGNYGYTF. CDR3 in DNA: TGTGCCAGCACCACAGGGAACTATGGCTACACCTTC. The gene calls are TRBV6-1 and TRBJ1-2; tentative D call: TRBD1 (6 bases). The CDR3 is made up of 12 amino acids. Germline-derived CDR1 and CDR2 are MNHNS and SASEGT. V shed 7 bases and J shed 2 bases, with 8 bases lying between them.

The gene calls are TRBV10-3 and TRBJ1-2; D unclear. This CDR3 spans 15 amino acids. Germline V gene sequence: CDR1 ENHRY, CDR2 SYGVKD. V lost 0 bases, J lost 2 bases, and 10 bases lay in between. The CDR3, as DNA: TGTGCCATCAGTGAGTCGGGGAACCTAAACTATGGCTACACCTTC. Its translation: CAISESGNLNYGYTF.

Notes on this clonotype: The junction and the germline gene differ at one end; a read error may be behind it. This chain links TRBV6-5 with TRBJ1-2; D uncertain. In germline, CDR1 is MNHEY, CDR2 SVGAGI. There are 13 residues in the CDR3. DNA of the CDR3: TGTGCCAGCAGTTACTCTATTAACTACGGCTACACCTTC. Protein sequence: CASSYSINYGYTF.

The rearrangement joins TRBV27 to TRBJ1-1, with D perhaps TRBD1 (5 bases). The CDR3 is 10 amino acids. Trimming took off 8 bases at V and 11 bases at J, with 12 bases between the two ends. In germline, CDR1 is MNHEY, CDR2 SMNVEV (reference sequence). CDR3 DNA: TGTGCCAGCGGAAGGGGCAACGCTTTCTTT. It translates to CASGRGNAFF.

The chain uses TRBV28 and TRBJ1-2; possibly TRBD1 for D (5 bases). V was trimmed by 2 bases and J by 3 bases, leaving 16 bases between them. This CDR3 region has 16 residues. Germline V gives CDR1 MDHEN, CDR2 SYDVKM. The CDR3 region has the DNA TGTGCCAGCAGTTTAGGGGGGGACCTCCACTACTATGGCTACACCTTC. Translating gives CASSLGGDLHYYGYTF.

V gene TRBV3-1 combines with J gene TRBJ2-7; 12 positions match TRBD2. After removal of 2 bases from V and 7 bases from J, the junction contained 6 bases not matched to a gene. CDR3 length equals 15 residues. CDR1 and CDR2 from the germline V gene are LGHDT and YNNKEL (reference sequence). Here the CDR3 reads CASSQTASGRGEQYF. The CDR3 DNA sequence: TGTGCCAGCAGCCAAACCGCTAGCGGGAGGGGGGAGCAGTACTTC.

The gene calls are TRBV28 and TRBJ2-1, with 9 positions matching TRBD2. The V gene's germline CDR1 is MDHEN and CDR2 SYDVKM. The CDR3 contains 17 residues. With V trimmed by 4 bases and J by 1 base, 8 bases remained unmatched. The CDR3 nucleotides are TGTGCCAGCAGTTCGATATCGGGACTAGCTTCCTACAATGAGCAGTTCTTC. It encodes CASSSISGLASYNEQFF.

This clonotype has more than one count but fewer than ten. The chain uses TRBV19 and TRBJ1-2; D might be TRBD1 (6 bases). The CDR3 has 14 amino acids. The V end lost 6 bases, the J end lost 2 bases, and 13 bases lay between the germline ends. CDR1 LNHDA and CDR2 SQIVND come from the germline V gene (reference sequence). The CDR3 DNA follows: TGTGCCAGTAGGTACAGGGCAGCGAACTATGGCTACACCTTC. Residues: CASRYRAANYGYTF. The entire variable domain, with the rest obtained from reference TRBV19 and TRBJ1-2, is as follows: DGGITQSPKYLFRKEGQNVTLSCEQNLNHDAMYWYRQDPGQGLRLIYYSQIVNDFQKGDIAEGYSVSREKKESFPLTVTSAQKNPTAFYLCASRYRAANYGYTFGSGTRLTVV.

The chain has TRBV20-1 and TRBJ1-5, with 9 bases identical to TRBD1. Trimming took 0 bases from V and 6 from J; bases not matched to a gene: 12. This CDR3 comprises 17 residues. From germline, CDR1 is DFQATT and CDR2 SNEGSKA (reference sequence). The CDR3 protein is CSARDPRTGDSRQPQHF. Written as DNA, the CDR3 is TGCAGTGCTAGAGACCCTAGGACAGGGGATAGTCGTCAGCCCCAGCATTTT.

This rearrangement joins TRBV7-3 to TRBJ2-2; D is unresolved. Trimming took off 2 bases at V and 8 bases at J, with 12 bases between the two ends. CDR1 and CDR2 (germline): SGHTA, FQGTGA. This CDR3 contains 14 residues. CDR3 in amino acids: CASSLAAPGGELFF. The CDR3 DNA reads as TGTGCCAGCAGCTTAGCCGCCCCCGGTGGGGAGCTGTTTTTT. The entire variable domain, with the rest obtained from reference TRBV7-3 and TRBJ2-2, is as follows: GAGVSQTPSNKVTEKGKYVELRCDPISGHTALYWYRQSLGQGPEFLIYFQGTGAADDSGLPNDRFFAVRPEGSVSTLKIQRTERGDSAVYLCASSLAAPGGELFFGEGSRLTVL.

This clonotype was found a few times. The chain uses TRBV11-3 and TRBJ1-1; D perhaps matches TRBD1 (6 bases). The CDR3 length is 13 residues. Between the trimmed V and J ends, which lost 4 bases and 2 bases, there was a span of 8 bases. Germline V gives CDR1 SGHNT, CDR2 YENEEA. The chain's CDR3 is CASSWTVNTEAFF. The CDR3 DNA follows: TGTGCCAGCAGCTGGACAGTAAACACTGAAGCTTTCTTT. Supplemented by reference TRBV11-3 and TRBJ1-1, the full variable domain reads EAGVVQSPRYKIIEKKQPVAFWCNPISGHNTLYWYLQNLGQGPELLIRYENEEAVDDSQLPKDRFSAERLKGVDSTLKIQPAELGDSAVYLCASSWTVNTEAFFGQGTRLTVV.

This clonotype was seen a handful of times. The chain uses TRBV7-9 and TRBJ2-3; 12 bases are shared with TRBD2. The CDR3 is 16 amino acids. Trimming cost V 4 bases and J 2 bases; bases outside gene matches: 4. Germline V gene data show CDR1 as SEHNR and CDR2 as FQNEAQ (reference sequence). CDR3 amino acids: CASSWTSGKFTDTQYF. CDR3 coding DNA: TGTGCCAGCAGCTGGACTAGCGGGAAGTTCACAGATACGCAGTATTTT.

The chain uses TRBV27 and TRBJ2-2; D unclear. The CDR3 length is 15 residues. Trimming took 6 bases from V and 1 from J, leaving 12 bases between them. Germline lookup yields CDR1 MNHEY and CDR2 SMNVEV (reference sequence). This chain's CDR3 is CASRSYWKNTGELFF. The CDR3 region has the DNA TGTGCCAGCAGATCTTACTGGAAGAACACCGGGGAGCTGTTTTTT.

The gene calls are TRBV5-1 and TRBJ1-1; D is undetermined. Germline lookup yields CDR1 SGHRS and CDR2 YFSETQ. Trimming removed 1 base at V and 1 base at J, with 8 bases between. The CDR3 is made up of 14 amino acids. CDR3 residues: CASSLQATNTEAFF. The DNA of the CDR3 is TGCGCCAGCAGCTTGCAGGCGACGAACACTGAAGCTTTCTTT.

A single count supports this clonotype. One junction end disagrees with the germline gene, perhaps due to a read error. This rearrangement joins TRBV7-7 to TRBJ2-7; D ambiguous. This CDR3 region has 13 residues. Germline V CDR1 and CDR2: SSHAT, FNYEAQ (reference sequence). CDR3 coding DNA: TGTGCTAGCAGCCCCCACGATAGGGCCGAGCAGTACTTC. Protein product: CASSPHDRAEQYF.

V is TRBV6-1 and J is TRBJ1-2; D ambiguous. The CDR3 is made up of 15 amino acids. The V and J ends lost 0 bases and 5 bases respectively, with 13 bases between them. Germline V gives CDR1 MNHNS, CDR2 SASEGT. CDR3 DNA: TGTGCCAGCAGTGAAGCGCGGTCTAGCCGGTATGGCTACACCTTC. It encodes CASSEARSSRYGYTF.

The chain is built from TRBV7-2 and TRBJ2-6, with D uncertain. Trimming cost V 4 bases and J 2 bases, with 9 bases left between them. Looked up from germline, CDR1 is SGHTA and CDR2 is FQGNSA. This CDR3 is 15 amino acids long. CDR3 region: CASSSKGPGANVLTF. CDR3 DNA sequence: TGTGCCAGCAGCTCGAAAGGGCCTGGGGCCAACGTCCTGACTTTC. The full variable domain, its missing parts supplied by reference TRBV7-2 and TRBJ2-6, is GAGVSQSPSNKVTEKGKDVELRCDPISGHTALYWYRQSLGQGLEFLIYFQGNSAPDKSGLPSDRFSAERTGGSVSTLTIQRTQQEDSAVYLCASSSKGPGANVLTFGAGSRLTVL.

The chain employs TRBV10-2 and TRBJ2-5, with 8 nucleotides matching TRBD2. V was clipped by 6 bases and J by 2 bases; unmatched bases: 8. The germline CDR1 and CDR2 sequences are WSHSY and SAAADI. The CDR3 is made up of 15 amino acids. The CDR3 bases are TGCGCCAGCAGGGGAGCGGGAGCCGGACAAGAGACCCAGTACTTC. This sequence encodes CASRGAGAGQETQYF.

The rearrangement joins TRBV7-9 to TRBJ1-2, with D perhaps TRBD1 (5 bases). CDR1 and CDR2 from the germline V gene are SEHNR and FQNEAQ (reference sequence). The CDR3 length is 13 residues. V was pared by 8 bases and J by 4 bases, with 14 bases between. CDR3 region: CASSPDTIYGYTF. For the CDR3, the DNA is TGTGCCAGCTCCCCGGACACGATCTATGGCTACACCTTC. Drawing the rest from reference TRBV7-9 and TRBJ1-2, the complete variable domain is DTGVSQNPRHKITKRGQNVTFRCDPISEHNRLYWYRQTLGQGPEFLTYFQNEAQLEKSRLLSDRFSAERPKGSFSTLEIQRTEQGDSAMYLCASSPDTIYGYTFGSGTRLTVV.